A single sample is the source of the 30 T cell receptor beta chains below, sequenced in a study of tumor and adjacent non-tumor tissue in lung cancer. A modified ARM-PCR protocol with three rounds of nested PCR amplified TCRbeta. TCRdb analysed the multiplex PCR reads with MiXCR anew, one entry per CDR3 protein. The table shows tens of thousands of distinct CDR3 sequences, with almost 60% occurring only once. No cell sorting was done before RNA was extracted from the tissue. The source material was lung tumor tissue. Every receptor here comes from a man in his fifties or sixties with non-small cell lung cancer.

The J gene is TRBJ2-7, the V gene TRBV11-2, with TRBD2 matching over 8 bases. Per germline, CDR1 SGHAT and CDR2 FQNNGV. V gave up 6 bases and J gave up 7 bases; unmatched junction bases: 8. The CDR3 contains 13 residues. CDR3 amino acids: CASRPAGGREQYF. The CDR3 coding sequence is TGTGCCAGCAGACCGGCGGGAGGACGGGAGCAGTACTTC. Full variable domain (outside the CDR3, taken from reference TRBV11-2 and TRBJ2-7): EAGVAQSPRYKIIEKRQSVAFWCNPISGHATLYWYQQILGQGPKLLIQFQNNGVVDDSQLPKDRFSAERLKGVDSTLKIQPAKLEDSAVYLCASRPAGGREQYFGPGTRLTVT.

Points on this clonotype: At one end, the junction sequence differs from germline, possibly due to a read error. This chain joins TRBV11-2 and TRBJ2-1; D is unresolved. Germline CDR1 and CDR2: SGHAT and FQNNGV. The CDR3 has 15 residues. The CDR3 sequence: CAGSLGMGYYNEQFF. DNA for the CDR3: TGTGCCGGCAGCTTAGGAATGGGTTACTACAATGAGCAGTTCTTC.

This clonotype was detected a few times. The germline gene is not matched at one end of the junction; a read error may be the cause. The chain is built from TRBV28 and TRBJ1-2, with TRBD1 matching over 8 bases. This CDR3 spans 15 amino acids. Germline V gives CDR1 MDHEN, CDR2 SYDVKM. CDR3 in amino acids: CASSLFQGAVRGYTF. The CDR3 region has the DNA TGTGCCAGCAGCTTATTCCAGGGGGCTGTGAGAGGCTACACCTTC.

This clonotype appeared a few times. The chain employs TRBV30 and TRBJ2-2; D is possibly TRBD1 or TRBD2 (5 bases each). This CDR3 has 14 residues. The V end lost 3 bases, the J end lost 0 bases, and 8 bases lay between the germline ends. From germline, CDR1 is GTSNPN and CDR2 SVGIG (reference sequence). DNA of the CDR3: TGTGCCTGGAGGGGGGACCCGAACACCGGGGAGCTGTTTTTT. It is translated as CAWRGDPNTGELFF.

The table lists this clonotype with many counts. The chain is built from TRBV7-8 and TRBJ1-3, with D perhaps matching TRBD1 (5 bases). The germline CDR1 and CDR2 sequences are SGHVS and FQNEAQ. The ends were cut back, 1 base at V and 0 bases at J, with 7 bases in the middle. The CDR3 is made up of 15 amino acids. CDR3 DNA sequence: TGTGCCAGCAGCTTAGGGGGCTACTCTGGAAACACCATATATTTT. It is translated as CASSLGGYSGNTIYF.

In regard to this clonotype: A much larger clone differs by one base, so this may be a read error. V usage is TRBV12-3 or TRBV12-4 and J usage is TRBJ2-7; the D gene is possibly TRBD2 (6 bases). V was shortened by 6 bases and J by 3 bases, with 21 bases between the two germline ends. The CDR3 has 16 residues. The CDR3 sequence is CASSIPARDPRYEQYF. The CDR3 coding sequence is TGTGCCAGCAGCATACCCGCGCGGGACCCTCGCTACGAGCAGTACTTC.

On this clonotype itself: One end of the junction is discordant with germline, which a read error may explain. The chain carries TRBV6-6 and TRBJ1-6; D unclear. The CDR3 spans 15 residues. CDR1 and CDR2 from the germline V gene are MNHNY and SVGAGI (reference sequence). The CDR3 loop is CASSYPWILNSLLHF. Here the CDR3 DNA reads TGTGCCAGCAGTTACCCTTGGATCCTAAATTCACTCCTCCACTTT.

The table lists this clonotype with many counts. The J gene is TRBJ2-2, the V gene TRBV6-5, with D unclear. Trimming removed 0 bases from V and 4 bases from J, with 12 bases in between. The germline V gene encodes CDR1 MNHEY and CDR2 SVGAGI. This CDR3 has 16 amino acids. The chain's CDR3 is CASSYSLGLGTGELFF. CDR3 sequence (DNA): TGTGCCAGCAGTTACTCGCTAGGGTTGGGCACCGGGGAGCTGTTTTTT.

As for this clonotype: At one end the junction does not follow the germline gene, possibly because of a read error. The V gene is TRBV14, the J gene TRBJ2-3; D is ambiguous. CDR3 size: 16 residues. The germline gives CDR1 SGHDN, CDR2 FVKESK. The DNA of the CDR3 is TGTGCCAGGAGCCACGTGGGTATGGAGATCACAGATAAGCAGTATTTT. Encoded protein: CARSHVGMEITDKQYF.

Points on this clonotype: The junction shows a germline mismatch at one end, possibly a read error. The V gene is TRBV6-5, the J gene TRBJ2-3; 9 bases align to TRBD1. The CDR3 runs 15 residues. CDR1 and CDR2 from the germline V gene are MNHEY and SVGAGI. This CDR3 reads CTSSAGDRATDTQYF. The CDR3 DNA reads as TGTACCAGCAGTGCGGGGGACAGGGCCACAGATACGCAGTATTTT.

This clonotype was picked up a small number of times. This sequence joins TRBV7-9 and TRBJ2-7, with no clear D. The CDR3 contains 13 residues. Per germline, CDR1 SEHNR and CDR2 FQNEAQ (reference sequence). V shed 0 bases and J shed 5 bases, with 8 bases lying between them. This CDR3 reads CASSLAGPHEQYF. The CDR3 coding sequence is TGTGCCAGCAGCTTAGCAGGGCCCCACGAGCAGTACTTC. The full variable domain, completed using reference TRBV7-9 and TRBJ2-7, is DTGVSQNPRHKITKRGQNVTFRCDPISEHNRLYWYRQTLGQGPEFLTYFQNEAQLEKSRLLSDRFSAERPKGSFSTLEIQRTEQGDSAMYLCASSLAGPHEQYFGPGTRLTVT.

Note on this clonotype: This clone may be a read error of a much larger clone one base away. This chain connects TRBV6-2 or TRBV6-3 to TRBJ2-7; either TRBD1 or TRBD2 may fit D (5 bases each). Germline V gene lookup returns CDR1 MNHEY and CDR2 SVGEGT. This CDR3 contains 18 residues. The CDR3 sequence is CASTYSSLSGTFGYEQYF. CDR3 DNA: TGTGCCAGCACTTACTCGAGTCTTTCCGGGACCTTTGGGTACGAGCAGTACTTC.

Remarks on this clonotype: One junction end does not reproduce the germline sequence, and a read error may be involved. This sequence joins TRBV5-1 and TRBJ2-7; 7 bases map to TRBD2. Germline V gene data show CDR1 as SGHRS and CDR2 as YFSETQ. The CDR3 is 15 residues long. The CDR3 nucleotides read TGCGCCAGCAGTAGGCTGGGGACTAACTCCTACAAGCAGTACTTC. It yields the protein CASSRLGTNSYKQYF.

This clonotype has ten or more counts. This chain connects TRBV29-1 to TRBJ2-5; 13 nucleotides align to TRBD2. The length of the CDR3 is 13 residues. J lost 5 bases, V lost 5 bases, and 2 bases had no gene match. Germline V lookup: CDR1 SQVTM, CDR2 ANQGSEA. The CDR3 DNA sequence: TGCAGCGTTACGACTAGCGGGGGGGAGACCCAGTACTTC. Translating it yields CSVTTSGGETQYF.

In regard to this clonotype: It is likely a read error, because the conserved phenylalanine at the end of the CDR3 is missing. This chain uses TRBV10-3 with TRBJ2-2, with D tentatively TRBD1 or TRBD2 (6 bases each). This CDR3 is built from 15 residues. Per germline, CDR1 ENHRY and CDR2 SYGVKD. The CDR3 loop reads CATSGGQGMSWELFY. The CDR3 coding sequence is TGTGCCACCAGTGGAGGGCAGGGGATGTCCTGGGAGCTGTTTTAT.

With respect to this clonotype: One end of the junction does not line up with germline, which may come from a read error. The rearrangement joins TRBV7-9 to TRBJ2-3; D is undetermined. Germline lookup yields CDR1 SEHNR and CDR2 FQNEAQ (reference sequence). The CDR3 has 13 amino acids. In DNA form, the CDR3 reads TGTGCCAACAGCTTAGACCTCCCAGATACGCAGTATTTT. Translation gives CANSLDLPDTQYF.

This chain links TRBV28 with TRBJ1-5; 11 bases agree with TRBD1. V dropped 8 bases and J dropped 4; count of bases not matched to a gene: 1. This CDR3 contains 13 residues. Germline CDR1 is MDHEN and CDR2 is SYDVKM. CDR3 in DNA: TGTGCCAGCCGGGACAGGGGGAATCAGCCCCAGCATTTT. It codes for CASRDRGNQPQHF.

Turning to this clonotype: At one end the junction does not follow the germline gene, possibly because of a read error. Here the CDR3 DNA reads TGTGCCTGTAGCTCGACAGGAAACCAAGAGACCCAGTATTTC. Protein sequence: CACSSTGNQETQYF. The rearrangement uses TRBV11-1 and TRBJ2-5; possibly TRBD1 for D (6 bases). Germline assignment: CDR1 SGHAT and CDR2 FQDESV (reference sequence). This CDR3 region has 14 residues.

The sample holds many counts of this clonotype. The CDR3 here is CASSYGILQETQYF. CDR3 nucleotide sequence: TGCGCCAGCAGCTATGGGATACTCCAAGAGACCCAGTACTTC. The chain joins TRBV4-1 to TRBJ2-5; D uncertain. V lost 5 bases and J 1 base, leaving 11 bases between the germline ends. Germline V gene lookup returns CDR1 MGHRA and CDR2 YSYEKL. CDR3 length equals 14 residues.

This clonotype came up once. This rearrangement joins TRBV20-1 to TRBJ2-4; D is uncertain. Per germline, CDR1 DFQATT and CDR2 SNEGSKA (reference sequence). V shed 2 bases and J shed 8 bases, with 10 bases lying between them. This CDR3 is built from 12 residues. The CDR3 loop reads CSARLWLDIQYF. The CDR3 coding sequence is TGCAGTGCTAGACTCTGGCTGGACATTCAGTACTTC.

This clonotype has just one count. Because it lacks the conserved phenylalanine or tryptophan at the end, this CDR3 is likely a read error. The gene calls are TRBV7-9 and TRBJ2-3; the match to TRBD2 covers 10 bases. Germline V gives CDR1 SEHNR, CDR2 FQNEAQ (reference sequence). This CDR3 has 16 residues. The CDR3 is CASSLVAGGQADTQYL. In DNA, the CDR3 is TGTGCTAGCAGCTTAGTAGCGGGAGGTCAAGCAGATACGCAGTATCTT.

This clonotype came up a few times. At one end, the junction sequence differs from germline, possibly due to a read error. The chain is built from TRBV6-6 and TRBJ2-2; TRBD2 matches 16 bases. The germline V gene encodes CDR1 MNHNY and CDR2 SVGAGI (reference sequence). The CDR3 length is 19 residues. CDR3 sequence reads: CTSSYSGLAGGPDTGELFF. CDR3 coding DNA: TGTACCAGCAGTTACTCGGGACTAGCGGGAGGGCCGGACACCGGGGAGCTGTTTTTT.

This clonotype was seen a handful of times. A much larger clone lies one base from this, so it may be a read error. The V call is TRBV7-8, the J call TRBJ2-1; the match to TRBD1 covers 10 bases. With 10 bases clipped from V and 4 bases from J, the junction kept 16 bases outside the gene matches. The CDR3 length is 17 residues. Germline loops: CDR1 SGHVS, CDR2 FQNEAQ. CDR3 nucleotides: TGTGCCAACAGTTTACGCACCCCGGGACAGGGGTACAATGAGCAGTTCTTC. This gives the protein CANSLRTPGQGYNEQFF.

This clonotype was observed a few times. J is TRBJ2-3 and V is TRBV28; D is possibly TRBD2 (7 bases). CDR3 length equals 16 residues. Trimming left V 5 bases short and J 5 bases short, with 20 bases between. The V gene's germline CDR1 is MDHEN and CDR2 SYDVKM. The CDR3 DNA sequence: TGTGCCAGCAGTCCCAGGACGGGGGGCCTATTAGATACGCAGTATTTT. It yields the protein CASSPRTGGLLDTQYF.

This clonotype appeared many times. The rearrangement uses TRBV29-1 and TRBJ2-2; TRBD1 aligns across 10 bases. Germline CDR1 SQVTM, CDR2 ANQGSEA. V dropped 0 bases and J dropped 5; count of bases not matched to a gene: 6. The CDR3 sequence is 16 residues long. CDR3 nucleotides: TGCAGCGTTGAAGACCGGGACAGGGGTCTAACCGGGGAGCTGTTTTTT. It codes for CSVEDRDRGLTGELFF.

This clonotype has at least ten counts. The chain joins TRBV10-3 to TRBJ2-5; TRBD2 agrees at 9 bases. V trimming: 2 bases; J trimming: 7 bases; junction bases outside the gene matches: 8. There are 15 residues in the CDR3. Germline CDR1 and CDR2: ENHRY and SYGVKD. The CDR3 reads CAISEAGLAQGTQYF. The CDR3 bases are TGTGCCATCAGTGAGGCGGGACTAGCCCAGGGGACCCAGTACTTC.

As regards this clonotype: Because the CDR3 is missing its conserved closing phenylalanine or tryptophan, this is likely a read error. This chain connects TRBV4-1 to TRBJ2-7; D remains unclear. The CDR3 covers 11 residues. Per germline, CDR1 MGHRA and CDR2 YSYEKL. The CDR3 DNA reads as TGCGCCAACAGCCTTCATGGTGGGCAGTACCTC. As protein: CANSLHGGQYL.

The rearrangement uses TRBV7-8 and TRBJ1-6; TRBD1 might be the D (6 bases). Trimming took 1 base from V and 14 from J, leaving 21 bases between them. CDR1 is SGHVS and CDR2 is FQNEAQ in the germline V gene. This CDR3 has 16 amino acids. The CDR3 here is CASSLGVDRRQSSLHF. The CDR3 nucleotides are TGTGCCAGCAGCTTAGGGGTCGACAGGAGGCAATCATCCCTCCACTTT. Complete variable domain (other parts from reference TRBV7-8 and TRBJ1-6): GAGVSQSPRYKVAKRGQDVALRCDPISGHVSLFWYQQALGQGPEFLTYFQNEAQLDKSGLPSDRFFAERPEGSVSTLKIQRTQQEDSAVYLCASSLGVDRRQSSLHFGNGTRLTVT.

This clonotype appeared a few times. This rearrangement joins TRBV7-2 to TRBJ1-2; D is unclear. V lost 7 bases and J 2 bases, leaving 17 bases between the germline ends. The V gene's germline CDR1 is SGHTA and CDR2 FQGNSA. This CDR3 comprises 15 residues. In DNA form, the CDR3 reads TGTGCCAGCACCGATATGTTCTTGGGAAACTATGGCTACACCTTC. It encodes CASTDMFLGNYGYTF.

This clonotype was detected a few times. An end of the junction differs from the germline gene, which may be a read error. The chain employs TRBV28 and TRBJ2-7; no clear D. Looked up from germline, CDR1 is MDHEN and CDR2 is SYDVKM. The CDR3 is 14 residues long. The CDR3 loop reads CVSQDRPPPWEQYF. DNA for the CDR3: TGTGTCAGCCAGGACCGACCCCCTCCCTGGGAGCAGTACTTC.